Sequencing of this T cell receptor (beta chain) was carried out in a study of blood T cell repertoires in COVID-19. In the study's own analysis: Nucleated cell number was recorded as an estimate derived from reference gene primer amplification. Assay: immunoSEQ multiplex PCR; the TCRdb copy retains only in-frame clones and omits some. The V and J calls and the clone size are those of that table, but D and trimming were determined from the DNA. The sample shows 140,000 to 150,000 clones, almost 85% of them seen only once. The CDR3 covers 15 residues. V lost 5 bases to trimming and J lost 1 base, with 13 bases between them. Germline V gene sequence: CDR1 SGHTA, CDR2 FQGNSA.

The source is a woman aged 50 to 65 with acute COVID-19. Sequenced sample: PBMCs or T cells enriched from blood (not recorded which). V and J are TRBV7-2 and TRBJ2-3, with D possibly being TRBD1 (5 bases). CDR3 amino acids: CASSPRAAGTDTQYF. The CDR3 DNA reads TGTGCCAGCAGCCCCAGGGCCGCGGGCACAGATACGCAGTATTTT. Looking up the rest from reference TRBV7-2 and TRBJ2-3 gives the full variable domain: GAGVSQSPSNKVTEKGKDVELRCDPISGHTALYWYRQSLGQGLEFLIYFQGNSAPDKSGLPSDRFSAERTGGSVSTLTIQRTQQEDSAVYLCASSPRAAGTDTQYFGPGTRLTVL.